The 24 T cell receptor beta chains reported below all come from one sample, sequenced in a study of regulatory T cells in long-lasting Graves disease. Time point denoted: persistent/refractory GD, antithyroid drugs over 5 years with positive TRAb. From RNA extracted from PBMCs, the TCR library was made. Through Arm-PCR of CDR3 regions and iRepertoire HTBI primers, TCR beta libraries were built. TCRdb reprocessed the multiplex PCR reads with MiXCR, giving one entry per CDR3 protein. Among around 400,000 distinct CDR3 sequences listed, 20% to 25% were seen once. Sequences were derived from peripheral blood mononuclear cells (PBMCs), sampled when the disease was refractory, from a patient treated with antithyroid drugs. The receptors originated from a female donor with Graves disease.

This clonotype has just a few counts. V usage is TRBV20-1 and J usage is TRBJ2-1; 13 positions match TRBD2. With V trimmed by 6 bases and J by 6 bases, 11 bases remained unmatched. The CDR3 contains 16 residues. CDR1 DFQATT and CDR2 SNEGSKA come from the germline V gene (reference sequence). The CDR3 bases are TGCAGTGCGCGGACTAGCGGGAGAGGCCGTTCCAATGAGCAGTTCTTC. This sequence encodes CSARTSGRGRSNEQFF.

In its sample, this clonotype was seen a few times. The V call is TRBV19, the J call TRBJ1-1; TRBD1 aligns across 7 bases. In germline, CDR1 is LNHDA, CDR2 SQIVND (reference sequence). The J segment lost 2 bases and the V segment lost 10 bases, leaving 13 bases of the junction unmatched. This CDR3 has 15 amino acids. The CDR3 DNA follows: TGTGCCAATTCTTTTACAGGGGACTTTAACACTGAAGCTTTCTTT. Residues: CANSFTGDFNTEAFF.

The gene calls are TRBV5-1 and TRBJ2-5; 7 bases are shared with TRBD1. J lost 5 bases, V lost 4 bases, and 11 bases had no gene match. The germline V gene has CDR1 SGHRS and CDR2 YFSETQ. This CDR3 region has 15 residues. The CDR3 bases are TGCGCCAGCAGCCCCCTGACAGGGTCGGGGGAGACCCAGTACTTC. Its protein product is CASSPLTGSGETQYF. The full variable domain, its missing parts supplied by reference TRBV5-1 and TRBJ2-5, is KAGVTQTPRYLIKTRGQQVTLSCSPISGHRSVSWYQQTPGQGLQFLFEYFSETQRNKGNFPGRFSGRQFSNSRSEMNVSTLELGDSALYLCASSPLTGSGETQYFGPGTRLLVL.

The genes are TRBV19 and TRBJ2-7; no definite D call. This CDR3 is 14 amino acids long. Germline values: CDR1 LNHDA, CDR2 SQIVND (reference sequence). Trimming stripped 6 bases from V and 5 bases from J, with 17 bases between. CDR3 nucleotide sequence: TGTGCCAGTAGCCGGCGGCAGACCCATGACGAGCAGTACTTC. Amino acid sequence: CASSRRQTHDEQYF. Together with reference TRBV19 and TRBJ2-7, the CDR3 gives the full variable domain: DGGITQSPKYLFRKEGQNVTLSCEQNLNHDAMYWYRQDPGQGLRLIYYSQIVNDFQKGDIAEGYSVSREKKESFPLTVTSAQKNPTAFYLCASSRRQTHDEQYFGPGTRLTVT.

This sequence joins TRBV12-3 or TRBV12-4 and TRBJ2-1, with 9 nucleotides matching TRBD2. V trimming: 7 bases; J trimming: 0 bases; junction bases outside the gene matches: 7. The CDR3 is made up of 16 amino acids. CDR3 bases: TGTGCCAGCAAAGGGTATAGCGGGAGCTCCTACAATGAGCAGTTCTTC. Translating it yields CASKGYSGSSYNEQFF.

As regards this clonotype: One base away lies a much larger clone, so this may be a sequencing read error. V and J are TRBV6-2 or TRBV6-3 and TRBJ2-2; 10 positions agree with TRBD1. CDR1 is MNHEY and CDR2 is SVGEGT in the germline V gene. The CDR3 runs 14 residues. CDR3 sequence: CASSDRQGAGEPFF. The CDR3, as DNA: TGTGCCAGCAGCGACCGACAGGGGGCCGGGGAGCCGTTTTTT.

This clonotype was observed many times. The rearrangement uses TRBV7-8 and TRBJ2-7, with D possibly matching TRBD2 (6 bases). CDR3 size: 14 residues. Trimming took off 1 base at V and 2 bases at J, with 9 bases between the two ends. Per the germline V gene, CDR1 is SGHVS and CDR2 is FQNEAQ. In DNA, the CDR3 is TGTGCCAGCAGCTTAGGTTCTAGCGCCTACGAGCAGTACTTC. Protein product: CASSLGSSAYEQYF.

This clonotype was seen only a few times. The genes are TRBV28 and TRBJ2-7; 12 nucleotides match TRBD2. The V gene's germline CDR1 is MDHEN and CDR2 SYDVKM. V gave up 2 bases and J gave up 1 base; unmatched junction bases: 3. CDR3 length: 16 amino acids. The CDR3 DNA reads TGTGCCAGCAGTTTAGGGACTAGCGGGCGATCCTACGAGCAGTACTTC. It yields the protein CASSLGTSGRSYEQYF.

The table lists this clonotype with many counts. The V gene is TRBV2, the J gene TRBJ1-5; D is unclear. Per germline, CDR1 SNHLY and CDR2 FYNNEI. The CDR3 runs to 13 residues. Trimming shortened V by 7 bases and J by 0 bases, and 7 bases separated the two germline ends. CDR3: CASTRLSNQPQHF. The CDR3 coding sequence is TGTGCCAGCACCAGACTTAGCAATCAGCCCCAGCATTTT. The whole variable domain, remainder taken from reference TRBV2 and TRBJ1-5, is EPEVTQTPSHQVTQMGQEVILRCVPISNHLYFYWYRQILGQKVEFLVSFYNNEISEKSEIFDDQFSVERPDGSNFTLKIRSTKLEDSAMYFCASTRLSNQPQHFGDGTRLSIL.

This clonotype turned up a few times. In DNA, the CDR3 is TGTGCCAGTAGAGAGACTAACTCGGAGACCCAGTACTTC. It translates to CASRETNSETQYF. The chain combines TRBV19 with TRBJ2-5; D possibly corresponds to TRBD2 (5 bases). In germline, CDR1 is LNHDA, CDR2 SQIVND (reference sequence). The CDR3 extends over 13 amino acids. V was clipped by 6 bases and J by 5 bases, with 13 bases between them. Looking up the rest from reference TRBV19 and TRBJ2-5 gives the full variable domain: DGGITQSPKYLFRKEGQNVTLSCEQNLNHDAMYWYRQDPGQGLRLIYYSQIVNDFQKGDIAEGYSVSREKKESFPLTVTSAQKNPTAFYLCASRETNSETQYFGPGTRLLVL.

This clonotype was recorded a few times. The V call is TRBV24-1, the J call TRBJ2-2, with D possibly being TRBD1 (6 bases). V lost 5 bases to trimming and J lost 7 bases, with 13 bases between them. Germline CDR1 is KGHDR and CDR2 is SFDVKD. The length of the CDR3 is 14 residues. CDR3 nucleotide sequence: TGTGCCACCAGTGGAGCAGGGGTCGGCGGGGAGCTGTTTTTT. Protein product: CATSGAGVGGELFF.

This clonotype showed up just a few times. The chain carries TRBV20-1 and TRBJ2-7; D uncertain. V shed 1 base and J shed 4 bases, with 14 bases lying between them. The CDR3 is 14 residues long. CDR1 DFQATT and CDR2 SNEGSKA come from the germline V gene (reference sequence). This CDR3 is CSARVPDLLYEQYF. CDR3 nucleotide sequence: TGCAGTGCTAGAGTCCCGGACCTACTTTACGAGCAGTACTTC.

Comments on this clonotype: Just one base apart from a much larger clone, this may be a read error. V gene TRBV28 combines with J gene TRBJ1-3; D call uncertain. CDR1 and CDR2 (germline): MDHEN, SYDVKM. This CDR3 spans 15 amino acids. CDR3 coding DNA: TGTGCCAGCAGGTGGGATGCTTCCCCTGGAAGCACCATATATTTT. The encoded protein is CASRWDASPGSTIYF.

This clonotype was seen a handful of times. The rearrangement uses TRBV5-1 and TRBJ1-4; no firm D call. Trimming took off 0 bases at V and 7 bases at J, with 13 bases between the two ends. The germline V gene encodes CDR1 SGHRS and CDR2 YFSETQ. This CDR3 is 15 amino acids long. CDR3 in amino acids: CASSLDLLAGEKLFF. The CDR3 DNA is TGCGCCAGCAGCTTGGACCTCCTAGCCGGTGAAAAACTGTTTTTT.

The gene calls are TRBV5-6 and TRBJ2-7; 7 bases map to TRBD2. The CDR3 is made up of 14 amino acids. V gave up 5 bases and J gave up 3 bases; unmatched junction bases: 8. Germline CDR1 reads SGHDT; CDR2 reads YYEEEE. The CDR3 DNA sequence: TGTGCCAGCAGTAAGGACGGGAGGCACTACGAGCAGTACTTC. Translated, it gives CASSKDGRHYEQYF.

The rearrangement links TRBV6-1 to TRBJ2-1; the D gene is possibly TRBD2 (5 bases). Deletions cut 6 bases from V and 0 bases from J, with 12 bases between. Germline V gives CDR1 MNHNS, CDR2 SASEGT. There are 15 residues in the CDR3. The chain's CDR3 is CASRRIAGSYNEQFF. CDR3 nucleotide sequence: TGTGCCAGCAGAAGGATTGCGGGCTCCTACAATGAGCAGTTCTTC.

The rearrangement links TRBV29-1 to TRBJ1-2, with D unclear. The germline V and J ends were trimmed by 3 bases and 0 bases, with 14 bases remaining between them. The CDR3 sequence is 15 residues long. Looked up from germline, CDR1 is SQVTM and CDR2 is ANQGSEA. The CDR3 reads CSVDPAIGTNYGYTF. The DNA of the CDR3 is TGCAGCGTTGATCCAGCGATAGGAACTAACTATGGCTACACCTTC.

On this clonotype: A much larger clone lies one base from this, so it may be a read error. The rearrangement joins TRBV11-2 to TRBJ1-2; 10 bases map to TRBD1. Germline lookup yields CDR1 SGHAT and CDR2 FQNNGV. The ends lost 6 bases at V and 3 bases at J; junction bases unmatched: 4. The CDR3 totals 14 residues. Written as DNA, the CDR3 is TGTGCCAGCAGGTCCGGGACAGGGGACTATGGCTACACCTTC. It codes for CASRSGTGDYGYTF.

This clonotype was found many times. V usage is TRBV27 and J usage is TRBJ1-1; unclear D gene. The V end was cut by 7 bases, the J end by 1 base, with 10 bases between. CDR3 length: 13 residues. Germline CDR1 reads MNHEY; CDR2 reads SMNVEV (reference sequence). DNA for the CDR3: TGTGCCAGCAATGCCGGGCGGAACACTGAAGCTTTCTTT. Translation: CASNAGRNTEAFF.

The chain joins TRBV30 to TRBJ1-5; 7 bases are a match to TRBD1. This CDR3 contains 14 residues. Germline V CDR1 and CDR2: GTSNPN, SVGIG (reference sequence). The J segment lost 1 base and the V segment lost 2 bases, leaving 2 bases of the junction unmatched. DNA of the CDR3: TGTGCCTGGAGTCTGACAGGGAGCAATCAGCCCCAGCATTTT. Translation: CAWSLTGSNQPQHF.

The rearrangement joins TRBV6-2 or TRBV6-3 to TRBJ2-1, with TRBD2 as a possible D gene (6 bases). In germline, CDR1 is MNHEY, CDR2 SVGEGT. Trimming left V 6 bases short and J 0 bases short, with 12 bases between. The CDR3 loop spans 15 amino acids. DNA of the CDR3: TGTGCCAGCAGCCGCCCCGGGGGCTCCTACAATGAGCAGTTCTTC. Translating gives CASSRPGGSYNEQFF.

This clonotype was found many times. The CDR3 DNA is TGTGCCAGCAGCTTGCGGGGAGGAAGGAGTAGTAACATTCAGTACTTC. It is translated as CASSLRGGRSSNIQYF. V gene TRBV2 combines with J gene TRBJ2-4; D is possibly TRBD2 (6 bases). CDR3 length: 16 amino acids. CDR1 SNHLY and CDR2 FYNNEI come from the germline V gene. Deletions cut 6 bases from V and 7 bases from J, with 22 bases between.

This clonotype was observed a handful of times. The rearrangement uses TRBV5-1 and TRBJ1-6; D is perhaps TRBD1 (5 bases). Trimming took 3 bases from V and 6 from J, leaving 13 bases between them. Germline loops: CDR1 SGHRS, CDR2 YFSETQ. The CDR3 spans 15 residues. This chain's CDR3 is CASSSGTGSNSPLHF. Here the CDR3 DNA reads TGCGCCAGCAGCTCCGGGACTGGCAGTAATTCACCCCTCCACTTT.

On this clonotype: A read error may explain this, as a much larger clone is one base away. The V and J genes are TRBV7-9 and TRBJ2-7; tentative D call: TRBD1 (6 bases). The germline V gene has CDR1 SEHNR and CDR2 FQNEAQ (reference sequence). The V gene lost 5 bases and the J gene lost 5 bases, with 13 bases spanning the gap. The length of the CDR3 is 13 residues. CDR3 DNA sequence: TGTGCCAGCAGCGCCTCGACAGGCCACGAGCAGTACTTC. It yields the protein CASSASTGHEQYF.